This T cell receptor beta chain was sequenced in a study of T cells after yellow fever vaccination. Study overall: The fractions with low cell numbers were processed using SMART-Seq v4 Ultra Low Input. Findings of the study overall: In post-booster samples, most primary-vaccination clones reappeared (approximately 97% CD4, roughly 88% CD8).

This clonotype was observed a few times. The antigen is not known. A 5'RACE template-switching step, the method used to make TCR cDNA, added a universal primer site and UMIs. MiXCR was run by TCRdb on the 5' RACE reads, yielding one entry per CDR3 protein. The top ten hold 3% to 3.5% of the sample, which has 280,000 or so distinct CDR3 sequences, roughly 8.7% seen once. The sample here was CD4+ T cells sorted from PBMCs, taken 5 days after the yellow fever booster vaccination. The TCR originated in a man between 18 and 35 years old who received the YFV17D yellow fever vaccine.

CDR3 DNA sequence: TGTGCCAGCAGCGTAGGACTAGCGGGGAATTATGGCTCCTACAATGAGCAGTTCTTC. It is translated as CASSVGLAGNYGSYNEQFF. This sequence joins TRBV12-3 or TRBV12-4 and TRBJ2-1; 12 bases are a match to TRBD2. With 6 bases clipped from V and 0 bases from J, the junction kept 12 bases outside the gene matches. This CDR3 spans 19 amino acids.